Listed here are 11 T cell receptor beta chains from one sample, sequenced in a study of T cell clonality in common variable immunodeficiency. Profiled with immunoSEQ multiplex PCR; TCRdb holds only in-frame clones, not every one. Observed in the sample are 40,000 to 45,000 clones, none of them singletons. Sequences were obtained from peripheral blood mononuclear cells. The source is a person aged 18 to 75 in good health.

With regard to this clone: With the read ending 3 residues before the CDR3 end, the germline J gene is used to fill in that end. This chain connects TRBV6-1 to TRBJ1-2; 9 bases agree with TRBD1. The CDR3 consists of 15 residues. Germline V gives CDR1 MNHNS, CDR2 SASEGT. CDR3 DNA, as far as it was read: TGTGCCAGCAGTGAAGCGGGACAGGGCACAGATACC. It translates to CASSEAGQGTDT. The full CDR3 protein is CASSEAGQGTDTYTF.

This clone was counted at least ten times. The read halts 3 residues ahead of the CDR3 end, with the missing end drawn from the germline J gene. The V gene is TRBV5-1, the J gene TRBJ2-7; TRBD2 agrees at 8 bases. The V gene end was trimmed by 4 bases and the J gene end by 2 bases; junction bases not matched to a gene: 5. The V gene's germline CDR1 is SGHRS and CDR2 YFSETQ. The CDR3 is 14 amino acids. Partial CDR3 DNA: TGCGCCAGCAGCGGCGGGGGGAGCGCCTACGAG. Residues: CASSGGGSAYE. The complete CDR3 protein is CASSGGGSAYEQYF.

This clone was recorded many times. The sequence runs out 3 residues before the end of the CDR3; the remainder is reconstructed from the germline J gene. The chain employs TRBV2 and TRBJ2-5; 8 bases fit TRBD1. This CDR3 contains 13 residues. Germline V gene data show CDR1 as SNHLY and CDR2 as FYNNEI. V trimming: 7 bases; J trimming: 5 bases; junction bases outside the gene matches: 6. The part of the CDR3 DNA that was read is TGTGCCAGCAAGATGCGGGACAGGGAGACC. It is translated as CASKMRDRET. The complete CDR3 sequence is CASKMRDRETQYF.

About this clone: The CDR3 goes on 3 residues after the read ends, and that part is filled in from the germline J gene. The chain is built from TRBV6-1 and TRBJ1-2; maybe TRBD1 (5 bases). The CDR3 consists of 15 residues. In germline, CDR1 is MNHNS, CDR2 SASEGT. The chain's CDR3 is CASRELAGPYNDYTF. CDR3 bases read: TGTGCCAGCAGGGAACTAGCGGGGCCCTACAATGAC.

The table lists this clone with many counts. The sequenced fragment ends 3 residues before the CDR3 boundary, so the rest is inferred from the germline J gene. The chain has TRBV10-1 and TRBJ1-5; 7 bases align to TRBD1. Germline CDR1 is WNHNN and CDR2 is SYGVQD (reference sequence). The CDR3 consists of 13 residues. V lost 8 bases, J lost 5 bases, and 6 bases stayed unmatched. The CDR3 DNA, read in part, is TGCGCCAGCTTTGACAGGGCTCATCAGCCC. It translates to CASFDRAHQP. The entire CDR3 sequence reads CASFDRAHQPQHF.

Concerning this clone itself: Given a much more abundant clone one base away, this may be a read error. Coverage ceases 3 residues before the CDR3 finishes, and the germline J gene fills in the end. The V gene is TRBV30, the J gene TRBJ2-3, with a tentative D call TRBD1 (5 bases). The CDR3 totals 16 residues. From germline, CDR1 is GTSNPN and CDR2 SVGIG (reference sequence). CDR3 bases read: TGTGCCTGGAGTGTAAAGGCAGGGTTAGGCAATCAGCCG. Its translation is CAWSVKAGLGNQP. The whole CDR3 region reads CAWSVKAGLGNQPQYF.

This clone was recorded many times. The CDR3 end is not reached by the read, which stops 3 residues before it; the germline J gene fills it in. The V call is TRBV18, the J call TRBJ2-7; 9 positions match TRBD2. Germline CDR1 KGHSH, CDR2 LQKENI. This CDR3 is built from 16 residues. V shed 5 bases, J shed 3 bases, and the junction held 11 bases outside the gene matches. CDR3 amino acids: CASSTTRLAGIYEQYF. The part of the CDR3 DNA that was read is TGTGCCAGCTCAACCACTCGGCTAGCGGGGATCTACGAG.

The table lists this clone with many counts. The CDR3 end is not reached by the read, which stops 3 residues before it; the germline J gene fills it in. The chain links TRBV5-1 to TRBJ2-1, with 9 positions matching TRBD1. V lost 3 bases and J lost 8; bases outside the gene matches: 9. The germline gives CDR1 SGHRS, CDR2 YFSETQ. The CDR3 has 15 amino acids. The sequenced part of the CDR3 DNA is TGCGCCAGCAGCTGGACCGGGACAGGGTCCGATGAG. Translated, it gives CASSWTGTGSDE. The CDR3, in full, reads CASSWTGTGSDEQFF.

As concerns this clone: The read gets to within 3 residues of the CDR3 end, and the germline J gene fills in the rest. The chain carries TRBV20-1 and TRBJ2-1; 10 bases are a match to TRBD2. V was clipped by 0 bases and J by 6 bases; unmatched bases: 8. The CDR3 has 16 amino acids. Germline values: CDR1 DFQATT, CDR2 SNEGSKA (reference sequence). Incomplete CDR3 DNA: TGCAGTGCTAGAGATCTCCGGAGGACTAGCGGCAATGAG. Amino acids: CSARDLRRTSGNE. Given in full, the CDR3 is CSARDLRRTSGNEQFF.

The CDR3 sequence is CASSALQGAVYGYTF. The covered CDR3 bases are TGTGCCAGCAGTGCCCTACAGGGGGCAGTCTATGGC. The chain is built from TRBV2 and TRBJ1-2, with 9 bases matching TRBD1. The read ends 3 residues early relative to the CDR3; the germline J gene fills the gap. The CDR3 contains 15 residues. Germline CDR1 reads SNHLY; CDR2 reads FYNNEI. The ends lost 4 bases at V and 4 bases at J; junction bases unmatched: 7.

This clone showed up just a few times. The read halts 3 residues ahead of the CDR3 end, with the missing end drawn from the germline J gene. This sequence joins TRBV5-4 and TRBJ2-7; tentatively, D is TRBD2 (6 bases). Trimming took 3 bases from V and 0 from J, leaving 13 bases between them. The CDR3 loop spans 15 amino acids. CDR1 and CDR2 from the germline V gene are SGHNT and YYREEE (reference sequence). The CDR3 loop is CASSSPGLDSYEQYF. The part of the CDR3 DNA that was read is TGTGCCAGCAGCTCCCCGGGACTCGACTCCTACGAG.